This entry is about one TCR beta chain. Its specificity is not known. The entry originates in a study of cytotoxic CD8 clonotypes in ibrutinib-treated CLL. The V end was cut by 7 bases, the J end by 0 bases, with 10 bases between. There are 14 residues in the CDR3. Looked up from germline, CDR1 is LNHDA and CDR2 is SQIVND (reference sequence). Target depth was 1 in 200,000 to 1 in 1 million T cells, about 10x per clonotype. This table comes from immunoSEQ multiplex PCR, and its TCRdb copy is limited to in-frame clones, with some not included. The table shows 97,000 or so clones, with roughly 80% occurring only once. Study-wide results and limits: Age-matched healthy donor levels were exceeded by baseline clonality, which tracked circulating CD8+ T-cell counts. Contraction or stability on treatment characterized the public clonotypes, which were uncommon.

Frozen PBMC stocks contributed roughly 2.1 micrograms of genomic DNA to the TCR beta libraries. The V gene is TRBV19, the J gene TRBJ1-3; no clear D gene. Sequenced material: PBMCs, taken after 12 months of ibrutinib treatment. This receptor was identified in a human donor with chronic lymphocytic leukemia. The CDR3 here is CASILRASGNTIYF. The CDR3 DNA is TGTGCCAGTATCCTCCGGGCCTCTGGAAACACCATATATTTT.